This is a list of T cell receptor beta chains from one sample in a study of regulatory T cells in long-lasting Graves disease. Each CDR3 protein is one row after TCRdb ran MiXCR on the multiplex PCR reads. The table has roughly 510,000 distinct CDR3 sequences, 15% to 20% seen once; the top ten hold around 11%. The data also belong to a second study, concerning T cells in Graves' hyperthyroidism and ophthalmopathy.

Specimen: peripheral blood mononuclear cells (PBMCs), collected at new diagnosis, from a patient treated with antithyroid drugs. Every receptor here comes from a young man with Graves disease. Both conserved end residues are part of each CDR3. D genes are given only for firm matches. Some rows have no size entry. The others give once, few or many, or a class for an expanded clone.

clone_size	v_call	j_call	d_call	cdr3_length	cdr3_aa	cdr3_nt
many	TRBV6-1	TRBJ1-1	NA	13	CASSDREVAEAFF	TGTGCCAGCAGTGATAGGGAGGTCGCTGAAGCTTTCTTT
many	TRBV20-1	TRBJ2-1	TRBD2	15	CSASPLTSGRNEQFF	TGCAGTGCCTCCCCCTTGACTAGCGGGAGGAATGAGCAGTTCTTC
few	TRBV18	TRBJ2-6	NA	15	CASSPGLAGANVLTF	TGTGCCAGCTCACCGGGGCTAGCTGGGGCCAACGTCCTGACTTTC
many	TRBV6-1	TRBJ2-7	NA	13	CASRWQRIYEQYF	TGTGCCAGCAGGTGGCAAAGGATATACGAGCAGTACTTC
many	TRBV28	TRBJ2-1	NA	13	CASSSAGSNEQFF	TGTGCCAGCAGTTCGGCAGGGAGCAATGAGCAGTTCTTC
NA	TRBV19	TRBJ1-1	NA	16	CASSSPGMVGFTEAFF	TGTGCCAGTAGTAGCCCCGGGATGGTTGGGTTCACTGAAGCTTTCTTT
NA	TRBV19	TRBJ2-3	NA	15	CASTLVGGLPDTQYF	TGTGCCAGCACCCTGGTCGGGGGGCTACCAGATACGCAGTATTTT
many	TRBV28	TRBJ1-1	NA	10	CASGIPEAFF	TGTGCCAGCGGTATTCCTGAAGCTTTCTTT
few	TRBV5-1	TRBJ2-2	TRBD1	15	CASAFGTVISGELFF	TGCGCCAGCGCCTTCGGGACAGTAATATCCGGGGAGCTGTTTTTT
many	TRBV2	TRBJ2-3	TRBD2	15	CASSTLAGVTDTQYF	TGTGCCAGCAGTACTCTAGCGGGAGTGACAGATACGCAGTATTTT
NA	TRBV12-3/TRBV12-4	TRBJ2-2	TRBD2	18	CASSLKWTSGANTGELFF	TGTGCCAGCAGTTTAAAATGGACTAGCGGGGCGAACACCGGGGAGCTGTTTTTT
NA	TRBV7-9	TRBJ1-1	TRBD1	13	CASEGQMNTEAFF	TGTGCCAGTGAGGGACAGATGAACACTGAAGCTTTCTTT
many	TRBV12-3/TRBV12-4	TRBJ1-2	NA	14	CASRANGIPHGYTF	TGTGCCAGCAGAGCCAACGGCATCCCTCATGGCTACACCTTC
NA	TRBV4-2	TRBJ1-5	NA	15	CASSQESGSNQPQHF	TGTGCCAGCAGCCAAGAATCGGGTAGCAATCAGCCCCAGCATTTT
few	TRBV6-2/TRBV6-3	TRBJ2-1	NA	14	CASSEERSYNEQFF	TGTGCCAGCAGTGAAGAGAGGAGTTACAATGAGCAGTTCTTC
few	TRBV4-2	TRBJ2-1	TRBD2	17	CASSPDPKREVYNEQFF	TGTGCCAGCAGCCCCGACCCCAAGCGGGAGGTCTACAATGAGCAGTTCTTC
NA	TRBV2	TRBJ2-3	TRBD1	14	CASMWGQGTDTQYF	TGTGCCAGCATGTGGGGACAGGGTACAGATACGCAGTATTTT
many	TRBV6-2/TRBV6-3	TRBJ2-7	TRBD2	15	CASSYASGSSYEQYF	TGTGCCAGCAGTTACGCTAGCGGGAGCTCCTACGAGCAGTACTTC
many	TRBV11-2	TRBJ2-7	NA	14	CASSPGPRPYEQYF	TGTGCCAGCAGCCCCGGTCCCCGACCCTACGAGCAGTACTTC
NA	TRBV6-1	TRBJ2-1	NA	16	CASSEYGRGSYNEQFF	TGTGCCAGCAGTGAATATGGCAGGGGCTCCTACAATGAGCAGTTCTTC
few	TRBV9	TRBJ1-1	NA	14	CASTRGSDVGEAFF	TGTGCCAGCACCCGCGGGAGTGACGTGGGTGAAGCTTTCTTT
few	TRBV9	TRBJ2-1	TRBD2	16	CASSEGLGAGGNEQFF	TGTGCCAGCAGCGAGGGCCTGGGAGCCGGGGGGAATGAGCAGTTCTTC
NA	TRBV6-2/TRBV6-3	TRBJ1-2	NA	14	CASSSLQGVYGYTF	TGTGCCAGCAGCTCCTTACAGGGTGTATATGGCTACACCTTC
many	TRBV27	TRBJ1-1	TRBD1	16	CASSLGPGGLNTEAFF	TGTGCCAGCAGTTTAGGCCCAGGGGGCCTGAACACTGAAGCTTTCTTT
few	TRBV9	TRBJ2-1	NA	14	CASSNPRGNNEQFF	TGTGCCAGCAGCAATCCTCGGGGGAACAATGAGCAGTTCTTC
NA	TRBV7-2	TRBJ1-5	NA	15	CASSLGARGSQPQHF	TGTGCCAGCAGCTTAGGGGCCAGGGGATCACAGCCCCAGCATTTT
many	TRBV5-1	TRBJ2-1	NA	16	CASSPNAPDSYNEQFF	TGCGCCAGCAGCCCCAATGCCCCCGATTCCTACAATGAGCAGTTCTTC
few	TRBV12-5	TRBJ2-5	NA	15	CARSARAVPQETQYF	TGTGCTAGGTCAGCGCGAGCGGTCCCACAAGAGACCCAGTACTTC
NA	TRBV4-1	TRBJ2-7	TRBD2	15	CASSQVGAGAYEQYF	TGCGCCAGCAGCCAAGTCGGTGCGGGAGCCTACGAGCAGTACTTC
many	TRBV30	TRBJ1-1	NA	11	CAWELKTEAFF	TGTGCCTGGGAGCTGAAGACTGAAGCTTTCTTT
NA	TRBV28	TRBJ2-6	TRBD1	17	CASSSDRENAGANVLTF	TGTGCCAGCAGCTCGGACAGGGAGAACGCTGGGGCCAACGTCCTGACTTTC
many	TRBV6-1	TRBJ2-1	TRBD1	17	CASSTLGRDRVTNEQFF	TGTGCCAGCAGTACCCTAGGCCGGGACAGGGTCACGAATGAGCAGTTCTTC
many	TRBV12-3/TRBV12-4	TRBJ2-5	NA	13	CASSFGGPETQYF	TGTGCCAGCAGTTTTGGGGGGCCCGAGACCCAGTACTTC
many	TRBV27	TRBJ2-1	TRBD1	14	CASSPWTGHNEQFF	TGTGCCAGCAGTCCCTGGACAGGGCACAATGAGCAGTTCTTC
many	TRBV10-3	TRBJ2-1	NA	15	CAISVTHIEQSEQFF	TGTGCCATCAGTGTGACCCATATAGAGCAGAGTGAGCAGTTCTTC
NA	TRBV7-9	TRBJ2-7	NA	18	CASSSPPGHVLSSYEQYF	TGTGCCAGCAGCTCCCCCCCGGGACACGTCCTGAGCTCCTACGAGCAGTACTTC
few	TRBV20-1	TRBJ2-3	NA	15	CSGIIATLGTDTQYF	TGCAGTGGGATTATAGCGACCCTCGGCACAGATACGCAGTATTTT
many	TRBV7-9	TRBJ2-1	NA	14	CASSRGTGNNEQFF	TGTGCCAGCAGTAGGGGGACGGGGAACAATGAGCAGTTCTTC
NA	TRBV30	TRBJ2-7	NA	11	CAWSFRVGQYF	TGTGCCTGGAGTTTCAGGGTCGGGCAGTACTTC
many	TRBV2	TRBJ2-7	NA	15	CASSDGAVGGYEQYF	TGTGCCAGCAGTGACGGAGCGGTGGGGGGCTACGAGCAGTACTTC
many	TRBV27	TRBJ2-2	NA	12	CASSSHTGELFF	TGTGCCAGCAGTTCTCACACCGGGGAGCTGTTTTTT
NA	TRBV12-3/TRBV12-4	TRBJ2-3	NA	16	CASSLAVGTLTDTQYF	TGTGCCAGCAGTTTAGCGGTCGGGACCCTCACAGATACGCAGTATTTT
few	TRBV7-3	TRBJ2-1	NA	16	CASSRGVAGGTGRQFF	TGTGCCAGCAGCAGGGGGGTAGCAGGGGGGACGGGACGGCAGTTCTTC
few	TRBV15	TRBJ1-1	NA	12	CATGEGEFEAFF	TGTGCCACCGGGGAGGGGGAATTTGAAGCTTTCTTT
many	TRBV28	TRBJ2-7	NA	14	CASSFALRGHEQYF	TGTGCCAGCAGTTTCGCCCTTCGGGGGCACGAGCAGTACTTC
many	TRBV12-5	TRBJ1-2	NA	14	CASGPFGSNYGYTF	TGTGCTAGTGGCCCGTTCGGCTCTAACTATGGCTACACCTTC
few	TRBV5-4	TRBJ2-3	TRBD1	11	CASKTGNTQYF	TGTGCCAGCAAGACAGGGAATACGCAGTATTTT
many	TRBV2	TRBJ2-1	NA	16	CASSLEGGGAYNEQFF	TGTGCCAGCAGCTTAGAGGGGGGAGGCGCCTACAATGAGCAGTTCTTC
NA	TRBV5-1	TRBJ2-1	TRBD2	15	CASSLGLAGLIEQFF	TGCGCCAGCAGCTTGGGACTAGCGGGTTTGATTGAGCAGTTCTTC